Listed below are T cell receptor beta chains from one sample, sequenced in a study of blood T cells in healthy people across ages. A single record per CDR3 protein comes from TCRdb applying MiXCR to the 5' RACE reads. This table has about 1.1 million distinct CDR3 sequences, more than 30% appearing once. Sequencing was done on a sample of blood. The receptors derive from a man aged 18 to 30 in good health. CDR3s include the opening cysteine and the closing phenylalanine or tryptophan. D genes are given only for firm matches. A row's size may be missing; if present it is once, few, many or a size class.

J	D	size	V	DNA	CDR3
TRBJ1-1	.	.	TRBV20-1	TGCAGTGCTAGAGATCAGCGACAGGATGAAGCTTTCTTT	CSARDQRQDEAFF
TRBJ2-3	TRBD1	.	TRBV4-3	TGCGCCAGCAGCAACGGACAGGGTTTCGGCACAGATACGCAGTATTTT	CASSNGQGFGTDTQYF
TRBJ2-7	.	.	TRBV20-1	TGCAGTGCCCTGGCGAGGGCACGCTCCTACGAGCAGTACTTC	CSALARARSYEQYF
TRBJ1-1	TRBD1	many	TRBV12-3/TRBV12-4	TGTGCCAGCAGTCCTAGACAGGGGAACACTGAAGCTTTCTTT	CASSPRQGNTEAFF
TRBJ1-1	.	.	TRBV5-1	TGCGCCAGCAACTCTCTACAGGGCCGGAACACTGAAGCTTTCTTT	CASNSLQGRNTEAFF
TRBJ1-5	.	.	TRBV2	TGTGCCAGCAGTGAAGACAGGGCTGGTGGGCCCCAGCATTTT	CASSEDRAGGPQHF
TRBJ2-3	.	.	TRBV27	TGTGCCAGCAGTTTGGGCCAGGCGGCCCCAGATACGCAGTATTTT	CASSLGQAAPDTQYF
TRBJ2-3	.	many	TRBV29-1	TGCAGCGTTGCGGTCAGGAGCACAGATACGCAGTATTTT	CSVAVRSTDTQYF
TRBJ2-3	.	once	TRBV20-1	TGCAGTGCTGAGGGGGGGCGGGCTTACACAGATACGCAGTATTTT	CSAEGGRAYTDTQYF
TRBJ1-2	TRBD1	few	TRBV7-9	TGTGCCAGCAGCCAGACAGGGCAGTACTCCTATGGCTACACCTTC	CASSQTGQYSYGYTF
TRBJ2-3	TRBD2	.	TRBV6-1	TGTGCCAGCAGTCCTCTAGCGGGGGCCACATCTAGCACAGATACGCAGTATTTT	CASSPLAGATSSTDTQYF
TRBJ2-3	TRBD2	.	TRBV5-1	TGCGCCAGCAGCTTAACTAGCGGGGGCACAGATGCGCAGTATTTT	CASSLTSGGTDAQYF
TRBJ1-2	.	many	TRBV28	TGTGCCAGCAGTCCGGGAGTTTTTAACTATGGCTACACCTTC	CASSPGVFNYGYTF
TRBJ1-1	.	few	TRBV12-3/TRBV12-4	TGTGCCAGCAGTTTAGGGGCAGCCCGGGCTTTCTTT	CASSLGAARAFF
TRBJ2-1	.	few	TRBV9	TGTGCCAGCAGCGTCGGGGGCTGGGGCAATGAGCAGTTCTTC	CASSVGGWGNEQFF
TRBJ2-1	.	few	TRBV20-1	TGCAGTGCCCAAGGGACATACCCTCGTTTTGAGCAGTTCTTC	CSAQGTYPRFEQFF
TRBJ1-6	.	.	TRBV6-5	TGTGCCAGCAGTTACTCGAGTAAGGGCTCGGGTTTTCGGACACCCCTCCACTTT	CASSYSSKGSGFRTPLHF
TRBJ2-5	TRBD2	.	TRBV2	TGTGCCAGCAGTGCACCGGCGGGGGAAGGAATCGAGACCCAGTACTTC	CASSAPAGEGIETQYF
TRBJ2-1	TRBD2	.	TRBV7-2	TGTGCCAGCAGCTTAAGTGAGCGGGGGGGCAATGAGCAGTTCTTC	CASSLSERGGNEQFF
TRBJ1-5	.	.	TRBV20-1	TGCAGTGCTAGAGATGGCGGATACAATCAGCCCAAGCATTTT	CSARDGGYNQPKHF
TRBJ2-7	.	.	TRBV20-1	TGCAGTGCCCTCTATAAAGACAGGTACGAGCAGTACTTC	CSALYKDRYEQYF
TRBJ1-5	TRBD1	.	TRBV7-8	TGTGCCAGCAGCTTAGAAAGGGACAGGAGAAATCAGCCCCAGCATTTT	CASSLERDRRNQPQHF
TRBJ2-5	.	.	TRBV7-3	TGTGCCAGCAGCATCAGGGTTCAAGAGACCCAGTACTTC	CASSIRVQETQYF
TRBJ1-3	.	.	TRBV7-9	TGTGCCAGCAGCCCCCCGGGGGCGCTGGGAAACACCATATATTTT	CASSPPGALGNTIYF
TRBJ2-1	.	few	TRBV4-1	TGCGCCAGCAACCCAGAAGTGGGTATGGAAGACTACAATGAGCAGTTCTTC	CASNPEVGMEDYNEQFF
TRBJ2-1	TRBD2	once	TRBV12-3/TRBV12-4	TGTGCCAGCAGTCCATCTAGCGGGGCGAGCTACAATGAGCAGTTCTTC	CASSPSSGASYNEQFF
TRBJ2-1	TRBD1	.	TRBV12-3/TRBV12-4	TGTGCCAGCAGTTTAGACAGGGGGCACTACAATGAGCAGTTCTTC	CASSLDRGHYNEQFF
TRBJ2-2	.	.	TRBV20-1	TGCAGTGCTAGCCCTAGCCATCAGGGCGGGGAGCTGTTTTTT	CSASPSHQGGELFF
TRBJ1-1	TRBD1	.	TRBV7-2	TGTGCCAGCAGCCGAAACAGGGGGCATATGACTGAAGCTTTCTTT	CASSRNRGHMTEAFF
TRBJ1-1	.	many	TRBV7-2	TGTGCCAGCAGCTTAGCCCGGGGGGCGAACACTGAAGCTTTCTTT	CASSLARGANTEAFF
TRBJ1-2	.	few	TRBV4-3	TGCGCCAGCAGCCAAGATTTAACGGCCAGGGCTTTTGGTGGCTACACCTTC	CASSQDLTARAFGGYTF
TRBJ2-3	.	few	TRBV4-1	TGCGCCAGCACCCCTGAGTTCACAGATACGCAGTATTTT	CASTPEFTDTQYF
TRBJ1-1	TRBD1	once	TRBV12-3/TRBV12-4	TGTGCCAGCAGTTGGACAGGGAGGATGAACACTGAAGCTTTCTTT	CASSWTGRMNTEAFF
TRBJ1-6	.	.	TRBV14	TGTGCCAGCAGCCCCAGGGCCGTCTCGGATTCACCCCTCCACTTT	CASSPRAVSDSPLHF
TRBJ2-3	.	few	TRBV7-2	TGTGCCACCAAGATAACGGGTGACGCGCAGTATTTT	CATKITGDAQYF
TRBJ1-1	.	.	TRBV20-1	TGCAGTGCTAGCCTTAGTGGGACTGAAGCTTTCTTT	CSASLSGTEAFF
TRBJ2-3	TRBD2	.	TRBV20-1	TGCAGTGCTAGGTACCTAGCGGGGGGAAGCACAGATACGCAGTATTTT	CSARYLAGGSTDTQYF
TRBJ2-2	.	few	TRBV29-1	TGCAGCGTTGAGGGGCAGAGTTACACCGGGGAGCTGTTTTTT	CSVEGQSYTGELFF
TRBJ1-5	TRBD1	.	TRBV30	TGTGCCTGGAGCCGTATCGGACAGGTCAATCAGCCCCAGCATTTT	CAWSRIGQVNQPQHF
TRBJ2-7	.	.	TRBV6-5	TGTGCCAGCAGTTACGATCCATCCCGCTTCTACGAGCAGTACTTC	CASSYDPSRFYEQYF
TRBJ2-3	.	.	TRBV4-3	TGCGCCAGCAGCCAATTTGCCGACACTAGCACAGATACGCAGTATTTT	CASSQFADTSTDTQYF
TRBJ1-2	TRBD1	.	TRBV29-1	TGCAGCGTTGTGGCAGGGGGCTTAAGTGGCTACACCTTC	CSVVAGGLSGYTF
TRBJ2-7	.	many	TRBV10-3	TGTGCCATCAGTGGTGCCTACGAGCAGTACTTC	CAISGAYEQYF
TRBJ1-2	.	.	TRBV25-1	TGTGCCAGCAGTGAAGTCGGGACGGCGGATTTTGATGGCTACACCTTC	CASSEVGTADFDGYTF